This T cell receptor (beta chain) was identified during a study of technical replicates of blood from a few donors. Only in-frame clones appear in the TCRdb table, and some are missing; sequencing was by immunoSEQ multiplex PCR. The table records 40,000 to 55,000 clones, 95% to 97% of them present only once. This clone was detected only once. The receptor comes from a human donor in good health. Sequenced input: T cells isolated from PBMCs.

CDR3 DNA: TGTGCCAGCCGAACAGGGGTCTCCTACGAGCAGTACTTC. Translating gives CASRTGVSYEQYF. The rearrangement joins TRBV18 to TRBJ2-7; 7 bases fit TRBD1. V was clipped by 8 bases and J by 0 bases; unmatched bases: 4. The CDR3 length is 13 residues. Looked up from germline, CDR1 is KGHSH and CDR2 is LQKENI.